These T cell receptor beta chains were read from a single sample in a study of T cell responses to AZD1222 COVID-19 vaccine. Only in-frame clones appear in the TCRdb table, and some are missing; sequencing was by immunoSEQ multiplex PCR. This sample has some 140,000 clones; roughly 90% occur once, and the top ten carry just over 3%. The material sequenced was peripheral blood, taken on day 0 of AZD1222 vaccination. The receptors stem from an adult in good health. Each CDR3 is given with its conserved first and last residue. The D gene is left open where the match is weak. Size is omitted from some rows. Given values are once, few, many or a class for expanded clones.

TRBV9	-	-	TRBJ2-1	TGTGCCAGCAGCATCCAAAAGGGACCCTACAATGAGCAGTTCTTC	CASSIQKGPYNEQFF
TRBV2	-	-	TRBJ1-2	TGTGCCAGCAGTGGAGAGACGGCCCACTATGGCTACACCTTC	CASSGETAHYGYTF
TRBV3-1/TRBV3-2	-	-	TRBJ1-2	TGTGCCAGCAGCCAAGATCTTGGCCGGACCATCTATGGCTACACCTTC	CASSQDLGRTIYGYTF
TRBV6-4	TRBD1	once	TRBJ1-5	TGTGCCAGCAGCACAGGGGGAGGGCAGCCCCAGCATTTT	CASSTGGGQPQHF
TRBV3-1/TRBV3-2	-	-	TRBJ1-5	TGTGCCAGCAGCCAAGATACCCTAACCGATCAGCCCCAGCATTTT	CASSQDTLTDQPQHF
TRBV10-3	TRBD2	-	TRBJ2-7	TGTGCCATCAGTGAGTCGGCCAGCGCGGGAGCCTACGAGCAGTACTTC	CAISESASAGAYEQYF
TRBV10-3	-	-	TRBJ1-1	TGTGCCATCAGCTTGACAGAGAACACTGAAGCTTTCTTT	CAISLTENTEAFF
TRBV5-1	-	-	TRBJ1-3	TGCGCCAGCAGCCCCACCGGAAGCTCTGGAAACACCATATATTTT	CASSPTGSSGNTIYF
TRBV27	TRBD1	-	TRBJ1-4	TGTGCCAGCAGTCCCCGGACAGGGACTAATGAAAAACTGTTTTTT	CASSPRTGTNEKLFF
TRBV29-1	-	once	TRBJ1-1	TGCAGCGTTTTACGGATTGTAGGGACTGAAGCTTTCTTT	CSVLRIVGTEAFF
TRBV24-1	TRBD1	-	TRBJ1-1	TGTGCCACCATGGCGGGTGGAGGGACAGGGGCCGCCAGGGGTGAAGCTTTCTTT	CATMAGGGTGAARGEAFF
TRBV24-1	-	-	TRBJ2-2	TGTGCCACCAAGGCCGGGACGGGGGACACCGGGGAGCTGTTTTTT	CATKAGTGDTGELFF
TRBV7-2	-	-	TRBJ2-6	TGTGCCAGCAGAATGGAGGCTGGGGCCAACGTCCTGACTTTC	CASRMEAGANVLTF
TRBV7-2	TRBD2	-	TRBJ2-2	TGTGCCAGCAGCTTTCAGGCGGGAGGTTTGGGCACCGGGGAGCTGTTTTTT	CASSFQAGGLGTGELFF
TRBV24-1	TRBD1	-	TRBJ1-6	TGTGCCACCCACCAACAGGGGGATAAATCACCCCTCCACTTT	CATHQQGDKSPLHF
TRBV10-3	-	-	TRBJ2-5	TGTGCCATCAGTGAGAGGGAGACCCAGTACTTC	CAISERETQYF
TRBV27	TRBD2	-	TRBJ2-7	TGTGCCAGCAGTTTTAGCGGGAGTTCCTACGAGCAGTACTTC	CASSFSGSSYEQYF
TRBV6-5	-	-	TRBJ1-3	TGTGCCAGCAGGCCGTATGGGACCGGGAACACCATATATTTT	CASRPYGTGNTIYF
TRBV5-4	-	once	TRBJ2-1	TGTGCCAGCAGAGTAGGGCCGAGTAGTAACGGTGAGCAGTTCTTC	CASRVGPSSNGEQFF
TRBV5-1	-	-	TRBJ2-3	TGCGCCAGTACTACAGGGTTCCCAGATACGCAGTATTTT	CASTTGFPDTQYF
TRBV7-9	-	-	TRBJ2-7	TGTGCCAGCAGCTCCCTAGATGGAAACGACCCGACCTACGAGCAGTACTTC	CASSSLDGNDPTYEQYF
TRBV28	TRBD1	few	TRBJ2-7	TGTGCCAGCAGTTCCTGGACAGGGACCTACGAGCAGTACTTC	CASSSWTGTYEQYF
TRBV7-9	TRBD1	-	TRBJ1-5	TGTGCCAGCAGCCATAGCGGACAGGGGGCTCAGCCCCAGCATTTT	CASSHSGQGAQPQHF
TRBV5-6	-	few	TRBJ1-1	TGTGCCAGCAGCACTAACCGGGGGTGGACTGAAGCTTTCTTT	CASSTNRGWTEAFF
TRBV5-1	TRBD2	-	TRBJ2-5	TGCGCCAGCAGCGTACCAGGGCGGGAGTTTCGCCAAGAGACCCAGTACTTC	CASSVPGREFRQETQYF
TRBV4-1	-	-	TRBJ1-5	TGCGCCAGCAGCCCTGGTTTATTGAGCAATCAGCCCCAGCATTTT	CASSPGLLSNQPQHF
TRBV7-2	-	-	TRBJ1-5	TGTGCCAGCAGCCCACGGGACGGACTCAATCAGCCCCAGCATTTT	CASSPRDGLNQPQHF
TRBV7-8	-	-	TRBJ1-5	TGTGCCAGCAGCTTAGCGCGTTCGGGGGGGAGCAATCAGCCCCAGCATTTT	CASSLARSGGSNQPQHF
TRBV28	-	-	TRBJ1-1	TGTGCCAGCAATATGAACACTGAAGCTTTCTTT	CASNMNTEAFF
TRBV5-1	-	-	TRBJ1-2	TGCGCCAGCAGCCTCCTCGGTTTTGGAGGTGTTAGGTTAAACACCTTC	CASSLLGFGGVRLNTF
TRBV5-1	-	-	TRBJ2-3	TGCGCCAGCAGCCCCGTGGGCAGGGTAACAGATACGCAGTATTTT	CASSPVGRVTDTQYF
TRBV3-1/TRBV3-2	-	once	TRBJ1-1	TGTGCCAGCAGCCTCCATCCAGTAATCGGAGCATCTGAAGCTTTCTTT	CASSLHPVIGASEAFF
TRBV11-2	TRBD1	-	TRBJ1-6	TGTGCCAGCAGCTGGCCGGGACAGGGTAATTCACCCCTCCACTTT	CASSWPGQGNSPLHF
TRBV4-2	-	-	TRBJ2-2	TGTGCCAGCAGCCAAGAAATAGGGCCTAACACCGGGGAGCTGTTTTTT	CASSQEIGPNTGELFF
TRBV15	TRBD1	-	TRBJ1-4	TGTGCCACCAGCAGAGAATCGGGACAGCCCGGCCGGGGTGAAAAACTGTTTTTT	CATSRESGQPGRGEKLFF
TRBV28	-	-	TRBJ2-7	TGTGCCAGCAGTTTTCAAGGACTGTCCTACGAGCAGTACTTC	CASSFQGLSYEQYF
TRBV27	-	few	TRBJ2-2	TGTGCCAGCAGGGGACCCCGGGGCACCGGGGAGCTGTTTTTT	CASRGPRGTGELFF
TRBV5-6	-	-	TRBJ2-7	TGTGCCAGCAGCTGGGACTTCTCCTACGAGCAGTACTTC	CASSWDFSYEQYF
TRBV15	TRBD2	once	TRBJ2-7	TGTGCCACCAGCAGAGATCGGCTAGCGGGCGCCTCCTACGAGCAGTACTTC	CATSRDRLAGASYEQYF
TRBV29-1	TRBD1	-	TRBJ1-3	TGCAGCGTCGCATTAACAGGGGACTCTGGAAACACCATATATTTT	CSVALTGDSGNTIYF